This note documents a single TCR beta chain sequence. The CDR3 runs to 15 residues. The germline CDR1 and CDR2 sequences are GTSNPN and SVGIG (reference sequence). Germline trimming cut 4 bases from V and 3 bases from J; bases unmatched to any gene: 6. This sample stems from a study of blood T cell repertoires in COVID-19. Method: immunoSEQ multiplex PCR; TCRdb's copy keeps in-frame clones and lacks some. The sample holds about 260,000 clones, 70% to 90% seen once. This chain links TRBV30 with TRBJ2-2; TRBD1 matches 9 bases. The receptor was derived from a human donor in a cohort sampled during active COVID-19. The source material was peripheral blood. In DNA form, the CDR3 reads TGTGCCTGGACGATCGGGACAGGGTACACCGGGGAGCTGTTTTTT. Translating gives CAWTIGTGYTGELFF.